Described below is a single T cell receptor (beta chain) sequence and its context. This sample is part of a study of blood T cell repertoires in COVID-19. Overall study: Some COVID-19 samples were acute and others convalescent; all came from the United States, Italy and Spain. PBMCs, B-cell-depleted T cells, or T cells provided the cDNA or gDNA that made up the material.

In the study's own analysis: Reference gene primer amplification gave estimated nucleated cell counts. Some clones are missing from TCRdb's copy, which holds only in-frame ones; the method was immunoSEQ multiplex PCR. V and J calls and clone size are given by that table; D and trimming were obtained from the DNA. The profile shows more than 75,000 clones, 84% of them singletons. The receptor comes from a human donor in a cohort sampled during active COVID-19. The sample comprised peripheral blood.

The CDR3 nucleotides read TGTGCCATCAGGGCGGGGTCGAGGGACTACGAGCAGTACTTC. This codes for CAIRAGSRDYEQYF. V is TRBV10-3 and J is TRBJ2-7; D is perhaps TRBD2 (6 bases). The CDR3 length is 14 residues. Trimming took off 6 bases at V and 3 bases at J, with 15 bases between the two ends. Germline V gene lookup returns CDR1 ENHRY and CDR2 SYGVKD.